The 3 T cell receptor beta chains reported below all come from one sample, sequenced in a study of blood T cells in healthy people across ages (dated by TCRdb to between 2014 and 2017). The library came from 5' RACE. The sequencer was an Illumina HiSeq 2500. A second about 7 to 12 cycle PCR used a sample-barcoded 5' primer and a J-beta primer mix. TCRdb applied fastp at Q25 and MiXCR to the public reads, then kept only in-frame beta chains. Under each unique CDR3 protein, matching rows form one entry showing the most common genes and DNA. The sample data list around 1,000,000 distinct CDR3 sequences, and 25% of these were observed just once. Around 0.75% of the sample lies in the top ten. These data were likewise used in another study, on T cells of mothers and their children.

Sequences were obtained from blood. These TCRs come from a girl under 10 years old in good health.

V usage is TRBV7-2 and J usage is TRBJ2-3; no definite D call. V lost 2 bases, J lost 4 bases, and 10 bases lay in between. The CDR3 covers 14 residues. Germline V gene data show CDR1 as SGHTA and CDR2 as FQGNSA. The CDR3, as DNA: TGTGCCAGCAGCTTATGGGCGGACCCAGATACGCAGTATTTT. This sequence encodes CASSLWADPDTQYF. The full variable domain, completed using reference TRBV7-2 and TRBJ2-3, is GAGVSQSPSNKVTEKGKDVELRCDPISGHTALYWYRQSLGQGLEFLIYFQGNSAPDKSGLPSDRFSAERTGGSVSTLTIQRTQQEDSAVYLCASSLWADPDTQYFGPGTRLTVL.

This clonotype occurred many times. CDR3 nucleotide sequence: TGTGCCAGCAGTTACTCGGATGAGCAGTTCTTC. Its translation is CASSYSDEQFF. The chain couples TRBV6-5 to TRBJ2-7; D uncertain. Matching the DNA end better, TRBJ2-1 makes the J call doubtful. Germline V lookup: CDR1 MNHEY, CDR2 SVGAGI. This CDR3 is 11 amino acids long.

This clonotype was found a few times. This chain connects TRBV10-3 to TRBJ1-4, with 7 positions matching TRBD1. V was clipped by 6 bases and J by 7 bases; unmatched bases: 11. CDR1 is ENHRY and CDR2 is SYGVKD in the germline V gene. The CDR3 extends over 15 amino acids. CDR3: CAIRDPDRRGEKLFF. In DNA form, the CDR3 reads TGTGCCATCAGGGACCCGGACAGGAGGGGTGAAAAACTGTTTTTT.